This T cell receptor (beta chain) is drawn from a study of human T cells and chemical hapten exposure. About the study: Small discrepancies in pooled library volume mainly accounted for the varying TCR yields per sample.

The V gene lost 3 bases and the J gene lost 2 bases, with 5 bases spanning the gap. This CDR3 contains 13 residues. Germline V gives CDR1 GTSNPN, CDR2 SVGIG (reference sequence). This clonotype was observed a handful of times. The target antigen is unknown. Unique molecular identifiers were linked by the library to individual cDNA molecules. TCRdb re-derived calls from the RACE reads in MiXCR, one entry per CDR3 protein. The sample carries 39,000 or so distinct CDR3 sequences, 3% to 4% recorded once. Time point specified: patch test 1, 2 weeks after DPC sensitization. Described treatment: therapeutic diphenylcyclopropenone sensitization with weekly scalp DPC. Unfractionated whole blood was the source from which total RNA was extracted. Regarding the study as a whole: Expanded TCRs clustered into significantly more large CDR3 similarity groups than controls, the analysis revealed.

This sequence originates from a man aged 45 to 65 with alopecia areata. Some clones in this sample may be carry-over from other donors' samples. This rearrangement joins TRBV30 to TRBJ2-6; D not resolved. Sequenced material: whole blood, taken in connection with sensitization to the hapten diphenylcyclopropenone (DPC). The CDR3: CAWRNAGANVLTF. CDR3 sequence (DNA): TGTGCCTGGAGAAACGCTGGGGCCAACGTCCTGACTTTC.